Sequencing of this T cell receptor (beta chain) was carried out in a study of T cells in women clearing cervical HPV infection. Study context: With HLA typing for only a few women, HLA confounding remains possible.

The CDR3 consists of 14 residues. Trimming pared 6 bases from V and 2 bases from J, leaving 11 bases between. On this clone: Its antigen is as yet unknown. The read gets to within 3 residues of the CDR3 end, and the germline J gene fills in the rest.

Only in-frame clones appear in the TCRdb table, and some are missing; sequencing was by immunoSEQ multiplex PCR. Recorded for this sample: 30,000 to 45,000 clones. Study-level points and caveats: CIN3+ cases had significantly higher TCR repertoire richness than controls, but evenness did not differ.

The specimen was blood buffy coat. The chain combines TRBV12-3 or TRBV12-4 with TRBJ1-5, with a weak D call TRBD1 (6 bases). The TCR was taken from a woman aged 18 to 75 with a cervical HPV16 infection that either progressed to CIN3+ or cleared (not recorded which). Incomplete CDR3 DNA: TGTGCCAGCAGCATACAGGGAGGCAATCAGCCC. It codes for CASSIQGGNQP. The CDR3, in full, reads CASSIQGGNQPQHF.